Shown below are 25 T cell receptor beta chains from a single sample sequenced in a study of T cells after yellow fever vaccination. In TCRdb, the 5' RACE reads were re-called with MiXCR into one record per CDR3 protein. Of some 560,000 distinct CDR3 sequences listed, about a sixth are singletons. This sample comprised PBMCs, obtained about 5 days after the first yellow fever vaccination. The receptors come from a man younger than 35 who received the YFV17D yellow fever vaccine.

This rearrangement joins TRBV6-2 or TRBV6-3 to TRBJ2-1, with a possible D match to TRBD2 (6 bases). The CDR3 has 17 residues. Trimming pared 0 bases from V and 7 bases from J, leaving 19 bases between. Per germline, CDR1 MNHEY and CDR2 SVGEGT. The CDR3 reads CASSYSLWRGGNNEQFF. The CDR3 DNA is TGTGCCAGCAGTTACTCGTTGTGGCGCGGCGGGAATAATGAGCAGTTCTTC.

The chain links TRBV20-1 to TRBJ1-1, with D unclear. Germline lookup yields CDR1 DFQATT and CDR2 SNEGSKA (reference sequence). V was clipped by 4 bases and J by 5 bases, with 14 bases between them. CDR3 length equals 13 residues. CDR3 residues: CSAIMGWGTEAFF. The CDR3 region has the DNA TGCAGTGCTATTATGGGATGGGGTACTGAAGCTTTCTTT.

Turning to this clonotype: A read error may explain this, as a much larger clone is one base away. The chain couples TRBV3-1 to TRBJ1-1; weak D call: TRBD1 (6 bases). There are 15 residues in the CDR3. Germline V gene data show CDR1 as LGHDT and CDR2 as YNNKEL (reference sequence). The V gene lost 9 bases and the J gene lost 3 bases, with 20 bases spanning the gap. The CDR3 is CARSTGRAPDTEAFF. The CDR3 DNA is TGTGCCAGAAGCACAGGGAGGGCCCCGGACACTGAAGCTTTCTTT. Variable domain in full (rest from reference TRBV3-1 and TRBJ1-1): DTAVSQTPKYLVTQMGNDKSIKCEQNLGHDTMYWYKQDSKKFLKIMFSYNNKELIINETVPNRFSPKSPDKAHLNLHINSLELGDSAVYFCARSTGRAPDTEAFFGQGTRLTVV.

This clonotype was picked up a small number of times. The J gene is TRBJ1-5, the V gene TRBV27; a weak D match, TRBD1 (6 bases). V lost 0 bases, J lost 5 bases, and 14 bases lay in between. Germline V lookup: CDR1 MNHEY, CDR2 SMNVEV (reference sequence). This CDR3 region has 16 residues. The CDR3 coding sequence is TGTGCCAGCAGTTTATCGTGGGGGCGAGGATATCAGCCCCAGCATTTT. This sequence encodes CASSLSWGRGYQPQHF.

The rearrangement uses TRBV4-3 and TRBJ2-3; D ambiguous. The germline V gene encodes CDR1 LGHNA and CDR2 YSLEER. Trimming pared 3 bases from V and 6 bases from J, leaving 10 bases between. The CDR3 runs 13 residues. The CDR3, as DNA: TGCGCCAGCAGCCAGGTAGCAGCCGATACGCAGTATTTT. The encoded protein is CASSQVAADTQYF.

The table lists this clonotype with a few counts. The CDR3 DNA sequence: TGTGCCAGCTCACCAGATCTCGGGGCGTTACAGGCTAATGAAAAACTGTTTTTT. The encoded protein is CASSPDLGALQANEKLFF. This chain uses TRBV18 with TRBJ1-4, with D tentatively TRBD1 (5 bases). In germline, CDR1 is KGHSH, CDR2 LQKENI. Trimming removed 2 bases from V and 3 bases from J, with 19 bases in between. The length of the CDR3 is 18 residues. Looking up the rest from reference TRBV18 and TRBJ1-4 gives the full variable domain: NAGVMQNPRHLVRRRGQEARLRCSPMKGHSHVYWYRQLPEEGLKFMVYLQKENIIDESGMPKERFSAEFPKEGPSILRIQQVVRGDSAAYFCASSPDLGALQANEKLFFGSGTQLSVL.

There are a few counts of this clonotype. The chain is built from TRBV7-6 and TRBJ2-2; the match to TRBD2 covers 7 bases. The germline V gene encodes CDR1 SGHVS and CDR2 FNYEAQ. The CDR3 has 13 amino acids. V lost 11 bases to trimming and J lost 4 bases; unmatched junction nucleotides: 7. CDR3 sequence reads: CASRGGSTGELFF. As DNA, the CDR3 is TGTGCCTCGCGCGGGGGTAGCACCGGGGAGCTGTTTTTT.

This clonotype showed up just a few times. J is TRBJ2-5 and V is TRBV9, with TRBD2 matching 9 bases. Germline V lookup: CDR1 SGDLS, CDR2 YYNGEE. Losses at the gene ends were 0 bases for V and 5 bases for J; bases not matched to a gene: 5. The CDR3 covers 15 residues. The DNA of the CDR3 is TGTGCCAGCAGCGTAGACAGCGGGGGGCGGGAGACCCAGTACTTC. Translation: CASSVDSGGRETQYF.

This clonotype was seen a few times. In DNA form, the CDR3 reads TGCGCCACCCGACCCCCAGGATTGAACACTGAAGCTTTCTTT. It translates to CATRPPGLNTEAFF. The chain employs TRBV5-1 and TRBJ1-1, with D unclear. With 9 bases removed from V and 0 bases from J, the gap between germline ends came to 15 bases. The germline gives CDR1 SGHRS, CDR2 YFSETQ. The CDR3 contains 14 residues. Looking up the rest from reference TRBV5-1 and TRBJ1-1 gives the full variable domain: KAGVTQTPRYLIKTRGQQVTLSCSPISGHRSVSWYQQTPGQGLQFLFEYFSETQRNKGNFPGRFSGRQFSNSRSEMNVSTLELGDSALYLCATRPPGLNTEAFFGQGTRLTVV.

This clonotype was recorded a few times. The chain combines TRBV11-2 with TRBJ2-5; 10 nucleotides agree with TRBD2. The CDR3 length is 20 residues. V was clipped by 7 bases and J by 0 bases; unmatched bases: 20. Looked up from germline, CDR1 is SGHAT and CDR2 is FQNNGV. CDR3: CASTKGYGTSAYLYQETQYF. DNA of the CDR3: TGTGCCAGCACCAAAGGTTACGGGACTAGCGCGTACTTGTACCAAGAGACCCAGTACTTC.

This clonotype was recorded many times. The chain combines TRBV2 with TRBJ2-1, with D maybe TRBD2 (7 bases). CDR1 is SNHLY, CDR2 FYNNEI, per germline. The CDR3 has 15 residues. The ends were cut back, 6 bases at V and 2 bases at J, with 14 bases in the middle. DNA of the CDR3: TGTGCCAGCAGGTTAAGGGGGGGCCCCTACAATGAGCAGTTCTTC. It is translated as CASRLRGGPYNEQFF. Combining the CDR3 with reference TRBV2 and TRBJ2-1 gives the whole variable domain EPEVTQTPSHQVTQMGQEVILRCVPISNHLYFYWYRQILGQKVEFLVSFYNNEISEKSEIFDDQFSVERPDGSNFTLKIRSTKLEDSAMYFCASRLRGGPYNEQFFGPGTRLTVL.

This clonotype was seen more than once but under ten times. The genes are TRBV20-1 and TRBJ1-2, with a weak D call TRBD1 (5 bases). The CDR3 runs to 15 residues. V lost 3 bases and J 3 bases, leaving 17 bases between the germline ends. Germline V gene sequence: CDR1 DFQATT, CDR2 SNEGSKA (reference sequence). CDR3 nucleotides: TGCAGTGCTAGTGCGATATTGCGGGGCGACTATGGCTACACCTTC. Translating it yields CSASAILRGDYGYTF.

J is TRBJ2-1 and V is TRBV7-8, with 7 bases lining up with TRBD2. V shed 4 bases, J shed 1 base, and the junction held 13 bases outside the gene matches. The V gene's germline CDR1 is SGHVS and CDR2 FQNEAQ. The CDR3 runs to 18 residues. In nucleotides, the CDR3 is TGTGCCAGCAGCTCGCCCGCTCTTCTAGCGGAGTCCTACAATGAGCAGTTCTTC. Its translation is CASSSPALLAESYNEQFF.

This clonotype was observed a few times. The chain links TRBV4-1 to TRBJ2-2; D is unclear. CDR1 is MGHRA and CDR2 is YSYEKL in the germline V gene. Trimming stripped 1 base from V and 1 base from J, with 4 bases between. The CDR3 totals 14 residues. The CDR3 DNA sequence: TGCGCCAGCAGCCAAGTTGAGAACACCGGGGAGCTGTTTTTT. Its protein is CASSQVENTGELFF.

This chain joins TRBV20-1 and TRBJ2-5, with D perhaps given as TRBD1 or TRBD2 (6 bases each). CDR3 size: 14 residues. Germline CDR1 DFQATT, CDR2 SNEGSKA (reference sequence). Deletions cut 6 bases from V and 6 bases from J, with 20 bases between. The CDR3 here is CSATTGGTGKTQYF. In DNA form, the CDR3 reads TGCAGTGCGACCACCGGGGGCACCGGGAAGACCCAGTACTTC.

This clonotype was seen at least ten times. The chain is built from TRBV2 and TRBJ1-2; perhaps TRBD1 as D (5 bases). Looked up from germline, CDR1 is SNHLY and CDR2 is FYNNEI. This CDR3 is 14 amino acids long. Trimming removed 7 bases from V and 4 bases from J, with 16 bases in between. In DNA form, the CDR3 reads TGTGCCAGCATCCCGCCCGACGGGGGCTATGGCTACACCTTC. Its translation: CASIPPDGGYGYTF.

The V call is TRBV5-6, the J call TRBJ2-2; weak D call: TRBD2 (6 bases). Germline CDR1 is SGHDT and CDR2 is YYEEEE. CDR3 size: 18 residues. Trimming cost V 4 bases and J 2 bases, with 21 bases left between them. CDR3 region: CASSGTGVRPPNTGELFF. In DNA, the CDR3 is TGTGCCAGCAGCGGGACGGGAGTCAGGCCGCCAAACACCGGGGAGCTGTTTTTT.

The J gene is TRBJ1-2, the V gene TRBV6-5; unclear D gene. Germline V CDR1 and CDR2: MNHEY, SVGAGI. Trimming took off 2 bases at V and 5 bases at J, with 12 bases between the two ends. The CDR3 runs to 14 residues. CDR3 amino acids: CASSYGASFYGYTF. CDR3 nucleotides: TGTGCCAGCAGTTACGGAGCCAGCTTTTATGGCTACACCTTC.

The chain has TRBV5-5 and TRBJ2-7, with D unclear. V lost 6 bases, J lost 2 bases, and 15 bases lay in between. Germline V gene data show CDR1 as SGHKS and CDR2 as YYEKEE (reference sequence). This CDR3 has 14 amino acids. The CDR3: CASNPDGFTYEQYV. The CDR3, as DNA: TGTGCCAGCAACCCGGACGGTTTTACCTACGAGCAGTACGTC.

The chain combines TRBV28 with TRBJ1-6, with 9 bases that match TRBD1. Unmatched junction bases numbered 10, after V lost 8 bases and J lost 5 bases. The V gene's germline CDR1 is MDHEN and CDR2 SYDVKM. The CDR3 has 16 residues. The CDR3 DNA reads TGTGCCAGCGGCTCCGGACAGGGGACCGATAATTCACCCCTCCACTTT. Protein: CASGSGQGTDNSPLHF.

This clonotype appeared a few times. The chain couples TRBV9 to TRBJ2-1, with TRBD2 identical over 11 bases. This CDR3 contains 15 residues. Germline CDR1 and CDR2: SGDLS and YYNGEE. The ends lost 4 bases at V and 6 bases at J; junction bases unmatched: 6. CDR3 protein: CASSPGTSGTNEQFF. The DNA for the CDR3 is TGTGCCAGCAGCCCTGGGACTAGCGGAACCAATGAGCAGTTCTTC.

This clonotype was observed at least ten times. This sequence joins TRBV20-1 and TRBJ2-3; 8 positions match TRBD2. CDR1 DFQATT and CDR2 SNEGSKA come from the germline V gene (reference sequence). The CDR3 sequence is 12 residues long. The V segment lost 6 bases and the J segment 1 base; nucleotides outside the gene matches: 0. CDR3 sequence reads: CSAGGGTDTQYF. The CDR3 coding sequence is TGCAGTGCCGGGGGGGGCACAGATACGCAGTATTTT.

This clonotype was observed a handful of times. This rearrangement joins TRBV18 to TRBJ2-1; TRBD2 is a possible D gene (6 bases). Looked up from germline, CDR1 is KGHSH and CDR2 is LQKENI. V lost 4 bases and J lost 6, with 7 bases in between. CDR3 length: 12 amino acids. The CDR3 DNA sequence: TGTGCCAGCTCACGGAGGGCCAATGAGCAGTTCTTC. Translated, it gives CASSRRANEQFF.

The chain has TRBV23-1 and TRBJ1-4; the D gene is possibly TRBD1 (5 bases). TRBV23-1 qualifies as an ORF whose function is uncertain. V was cut by 4 bases and J by 8 bases, with 17 bases left in between. The CDR3 extends over 15 amino acids. The CDR3 protein is CASSPPVEGREKLFF. The CDR3 region has the DNA TGCGCCAGCAGTCCTCCGGTGGAGGGGCGAGAAAAACTGTTTTTT.

The chain recombines TRBV5-4 with TRBJ2-4; 7 bases align to TRBD1. Germline-derived CDR1 and CDR2 are SGHNT and YYREEE (reference sequence). V trimming: 4 bases; J trimming: 1 base; junction bases outside the gene matches: 8. The CDR3 covers 16 residues. As DNA, the CDR3 is TGTGCCAGCAGCCCGCCGGGACAGAGGGCCAAAAACATTCAGTACTTC. It yields the protein CASSPPGQRAKNIQYF.